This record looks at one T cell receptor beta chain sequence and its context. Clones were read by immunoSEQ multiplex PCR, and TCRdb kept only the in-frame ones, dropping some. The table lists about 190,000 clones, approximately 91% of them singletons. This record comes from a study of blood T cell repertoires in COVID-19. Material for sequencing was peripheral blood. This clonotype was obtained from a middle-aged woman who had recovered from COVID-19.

The DNA of the CDR3 is TGTGCCAGCTCGCCGACAGGTTATAGCAATCAGCCCCAGCATTTT. Its protein product is CASSPTGYSNQPQHF. This sequence joins TRBV18 and TRBJ1-5; D possibly corresponds to TRBD1 (6 bases). Germline lookup yields CDR1 KGHSH and CDR2 LQKENI. There are 15 residues in the CDR3. The V and J ends lost 6 bases and 0 bases respectively, with 12 bases between them.